This T cell receptor (beta chain) was documented in a study of breast tumors, draining lymph nodes, adjacent tissues. V was clipped by 5 bases and J by 4 bases; unmatched bases: 14. Per the germline V gene, CDR1 is MDHEN and CDR2 is SYDVKM. CDR3 length: 17 residues. On this clonotype: Antigen: not known.

Study results and limitations: Most tumor T cells seemingly derive from lymph node, then expand in tumor. Tumor T cell lymph node origin was a supported hypothesis, not proven. Tumors had less TCR diversity than lymph nodes, more than nontumor tissue.

TCRdb reprocessed the multiplex PCR reads with MiXCR, giving one entry per CDR3 protein. The repertoire holds about 52,000 distinct CDR3 sequences, with 35% to 50% as singletons. V and J are TRBV28 and TRBJ2-1; 7 nucleotides line up with TRBD2. The TCR originated in a female donor with breast cancer. Some clones in this sample may be carry-over from other donors' samples. The sequenced sample consisted of breast tumor tissue. CDR3 amino acids: CASSPPQAGPGYNEQFF. The DNA for the CDR3 is TGTGCCAGCAGTCCGCCGCAAGCGGGGCCTGGGTACAATGAGCAGTTCTTC.